This TCR beta chain was sequenced for a study of neurological immune-mediated disorders. Stored at -80 C, 2 million PBMCs were the source of the unsorted libraries. Study-level results: HTLV-1-associated myelopathy had the most TCR clonal expansion, while multiple sclerosis had the least, a level that fell below healthy controls.

The making of cDNA relied on 5'RACE with 10-nucleotide random UMIs. Sequencing runs each generated in excess of 180 million TCR-beta sequences derived from 15-18 subjects. MiXCR, applied by TCRdb to the 5' RACE reads, yields one record per CDR3 protein. The repertoire holds about 46,000 distinct CDR3 sequences, with around 10% as singletons. About this clonotype itself: The antigen is not known.

CDR3 size: 14 residues. Sequencing was carried out using PBMCs. The chain uses TRBV12-2 and TRBJ2-1; the tabulated D call, TRBD1, remains unverified against the DNA. TRBV12-2 is deemed a pseudogene. The TCR was taken from a man between 65 and 80 years old with HTLV-1-associated myelopathy (HAM/TSP). The CDR3 DNA is TGTGCAAGTCGCTTAGCGCTGGGACAGTCTGAGCAGTTCTTC. Its protein is CASRLALGQSEQFF.